This section outlines one T cell receptor beta chain sequence together with its context. Its binding antigen is unknown. It has no much larger one-base neighbor in the sample; base qualities were not kept. This sample stems from a study of Ad26.COV2.S vaccination and SARS-CoV-2 variants (dated by TCRdb to about 2021). For the wider study: Donors in the vaccine arm were drawn from COV1001, a phase I-IIa trial of Ad26.COV2.S in healthy adults that was multicentre, randomized, double-blind and placebo-controlled. Ad26.COV2.S was given intramuscularly at 5x10^10 or 1x10^11 viral particles, as a single shot or as two shots 56 days apart. TCRbeta repertoire sequencing was used to assess the specificity and breadth of SARS-CoV-2-reactive T cell receptors after Ad26.COV2.S vaccination. The TCR-sequenced set comprised about 32 samples: about 19 Ad26.COV2.S vaccine recipients, 5 placebo recipients and 8 SARS-CoV-2 convalescent individuals. Participants in the trial were split at random into five groups of five each, receiving low-dose or high-dose Ad26.COV2.S once or twice, or else placebo on both occasions. Blinding of investigators to trial group allocation was maintained during experiments and outcome assessment.

Interpreted using the paper, the treatment or condition label stands for: some 20 received Ad26.COV2.S at low or high dose, single or two shots; about 5 received placebo; per-sample allocation not given. For vaccine and placebo recipients, repertoires were sequenced using samples collected on day 63 after the first injection. In Cohort 1b, roughly 26 adults aged 18-55 years were enrolled at a single site in Boston, USA, between 29 July and 7 August 2020. Ad26.COV2.S consisted of a replication-incompetent adenovirus type 26 vector by which a prefusion-stabilized SARS-CoV-2 spike protein from the original Wuhan strain was expressed. Results the study describes overall, beyond this receptor: The study was not powered for comparison of responses between vaccine doses or regimens. According to the authors, total T cell responses may have been underestimated by the TCR breadth and depth analyses. Non-spike TCR breadth was comparable between vaccine and placebo recipients, consistent with the vaccine containing only spike. After vaccination, substantial breadth of spike-specific CD8+ and CD4+ T cell responses was reported. Higher spike-specific TCR breadth was observed in Ad26.COV2.S recipients than in placebo recipients (P = 0.0014).

Including cysteine and phenylalanine, the CDR3 has 13 amino acids. Left in the record is the CDR3 DNA by itself, 39 bases read in frame from the first base. After removal of 10 bases from V and 5 bases from J, the junction retains 6 bases not matched to a gene. Via the germline V gene, CDR1 is MDHEN and CDR2 SYDVKM. TCRbeta CDR3 regions were sequenced with the immunoSEQ Assay. After extraction, genomic DNA underwent amplification by bias-controlled multiplex PCR, followed by high-throughput sequencing. The study's own analysis went as follows. Collapsing and filtering of sequences were performed to quantify the absolute abundance of each unique TCRbeta CDR3 region. T cell fraction was estimated by normalization of TCRbeta template counts to usable DNA, with usable DNA being measured through amplification of reference genes present in all nucleated cells. Repertoire TCRs were annotated as SARS-CoV-2-specific when V gene, CDR3 amino acid sequence and J gene were exactly matched to a known reactive TCR set. MIRA supplied the reference SARS-CoV-2 TCR set, which was filtered for enrichment in COVID-19-positive ImmuneCODE repertoires so that public or cross-reactive TCRs were removed. Using the MIRA antigens, annotated TCRs were further analysed by specific ORF or by position within an ORF. Breadth was defined as annotated unique rearrangements over total unique productive rearrangements; depth was the summed frequency of those rearrangements. Two-sided Wilcoxon rank-sum tests were used to compare TCR breadth between groups. TCRdb limited this immuneACCESS table to in-frame rearrangements with V and J called. A share of clones is missing; checked studies link under half to unresolved V genes, and the rest is unexplained. Clone size and V and J calls were adopted from that table, with D and trimming inferred from the DNA. Across this sample there are fewer than 400,000 clones, with around 85% seen only once. Clones ranked in the top ten supply 2% to 2.5% of the sample.

This chain is built from TRBV28 and TRBJ1-5, and TRBD1 aligns with 9 junction nucleotides. This sequence originates from a person between 18 and 60 years old who received the Ad26.COV2.S COVID-19 vaccine or a placebo. Material: peripheral blood, obtained in a trial of Ad26.COV2.S vaccine versus placebo. For the CDR3, the sequence is CAIRTGVDQPQHF. The base sequence is TGTGCCATCCGGACAGGGGTCGATCAGCCCCAGCATTTT.